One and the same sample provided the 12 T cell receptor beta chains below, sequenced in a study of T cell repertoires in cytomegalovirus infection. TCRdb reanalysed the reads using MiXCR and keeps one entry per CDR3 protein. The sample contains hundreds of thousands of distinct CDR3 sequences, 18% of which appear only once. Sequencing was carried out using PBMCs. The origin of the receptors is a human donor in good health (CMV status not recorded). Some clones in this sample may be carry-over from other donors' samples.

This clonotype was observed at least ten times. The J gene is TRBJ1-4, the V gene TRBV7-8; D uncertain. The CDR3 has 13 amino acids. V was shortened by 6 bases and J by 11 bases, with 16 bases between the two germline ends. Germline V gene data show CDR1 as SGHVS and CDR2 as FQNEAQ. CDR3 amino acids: CASRPRRTEKLFF. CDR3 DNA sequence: TGTGCCAGCAGACCAAGACGGACGGAGAAACTGTTTTTT. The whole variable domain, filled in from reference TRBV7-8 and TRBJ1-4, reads GAGVSQSPRYKVAKRGQDVALRCDPISGHVSLFWYQQALGQGPEFLTYFQNEAQLDKSGLPSDRFFAERPEGSVSTLKIQRTQQEDSAVYLCASRPRRTEKLFFGSGTQLSVL.

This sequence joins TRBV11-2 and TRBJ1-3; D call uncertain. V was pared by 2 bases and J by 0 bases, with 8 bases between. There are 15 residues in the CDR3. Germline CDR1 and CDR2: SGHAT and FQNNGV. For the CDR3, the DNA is TGTGCCAGCAGCTTATCAGGTTCCTCTGGAAACACCATATATTTT. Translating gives CASSLSGSSGNTIYF.

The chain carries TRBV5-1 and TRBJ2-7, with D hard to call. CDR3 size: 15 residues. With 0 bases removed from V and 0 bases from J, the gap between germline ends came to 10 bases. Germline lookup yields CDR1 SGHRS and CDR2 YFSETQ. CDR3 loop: CASSLGYSASYEQYF. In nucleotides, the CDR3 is TGCGCCAGCAGCTTGGGGTATTCAGCCTCCTACGAGCAGTACTTC. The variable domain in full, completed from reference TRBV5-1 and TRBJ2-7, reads KAGVTQTPRYLIKTRGQQVTLSCSPISGHRSVSWYQQTPGQGLQFLFEYFSETQRNKGNFPGRFSGRQFSNSRSEMNVSTLELGDSALYLCASSLGYSASYEQYFGPGTRLTVT.

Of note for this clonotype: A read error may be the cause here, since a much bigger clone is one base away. The CDR3 sequence is CASSLGGRVGETQNF. Here the CDR3 DNA reads TGTGCCAGCAGCTTAGGGGGCAGGGTTGGAGAGACCCAGAACTTC. This chain connects TRBV7-2 to TRBJ2-5; tentative D call: TRBD1 (5 bases). Germline V gene sequence: CDR1 SGHTA, CDR2 FQGNSA. The CDR3 contains 15 residues.

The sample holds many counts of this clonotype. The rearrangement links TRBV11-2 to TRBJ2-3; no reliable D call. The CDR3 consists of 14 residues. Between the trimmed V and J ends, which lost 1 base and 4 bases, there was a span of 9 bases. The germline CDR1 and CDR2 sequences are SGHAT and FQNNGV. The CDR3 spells CASSLGFSSDTQYF. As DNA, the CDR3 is TGTGCCAGCAGCTTAGGGTTCAGTTCAGATACGCAGTATTTT.

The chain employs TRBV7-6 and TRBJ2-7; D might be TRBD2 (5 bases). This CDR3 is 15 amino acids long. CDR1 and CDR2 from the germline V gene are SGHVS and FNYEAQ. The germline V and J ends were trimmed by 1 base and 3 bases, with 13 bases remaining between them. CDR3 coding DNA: TGTGCCAGCAGCTTAGTATCGGGAACCCGCTACGAGCAGTACTTC. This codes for CASSLVSGTRYEQYF.

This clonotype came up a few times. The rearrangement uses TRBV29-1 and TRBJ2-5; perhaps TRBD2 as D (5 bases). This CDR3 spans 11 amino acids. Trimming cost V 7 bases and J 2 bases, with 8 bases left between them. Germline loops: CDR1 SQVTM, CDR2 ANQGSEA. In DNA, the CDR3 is TGCAGCGCGGACTTTCAAGAGACCCAGTACTTC. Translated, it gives CSADFQETQYF.

Here the CDR3 reads CAIQPYGYTF. CDR3 coding DNA: TGTGCCATCCAGCCCTATGGCTACACCTTC. V is TRBV12-3 or TRBV12-4 and J is TRBJ1-2; D remains unclear. This CDR3 contains 10 residues. V dropped 10 bases and J dropped 4 bases, with 7 bases sitting between them.

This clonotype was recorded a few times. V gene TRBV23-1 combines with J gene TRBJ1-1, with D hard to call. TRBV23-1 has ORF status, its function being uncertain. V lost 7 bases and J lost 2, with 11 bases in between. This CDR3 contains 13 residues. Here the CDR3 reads CASMHRYNTEAFF. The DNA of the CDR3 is TGCGCCAGCATGCACCGCTATAACACTGAAGCTTTCTTT.

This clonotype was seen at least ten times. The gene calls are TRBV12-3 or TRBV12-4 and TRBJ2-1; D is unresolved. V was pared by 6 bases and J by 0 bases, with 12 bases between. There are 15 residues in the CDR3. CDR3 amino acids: CASSQTFSSYNEQFF. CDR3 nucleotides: TGTGCCAGCAGCCAGACATTCTCCTCCTACAATGAGCAGTTCTTC.

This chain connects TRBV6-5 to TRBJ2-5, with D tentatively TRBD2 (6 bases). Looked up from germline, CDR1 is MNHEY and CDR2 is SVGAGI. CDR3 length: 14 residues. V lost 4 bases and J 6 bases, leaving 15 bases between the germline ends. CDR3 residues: CASSFGGVGKTQYF. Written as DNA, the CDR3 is TGTGCCAGCAGTTTCGGGGGAGTGGGGAAGACCCAGTACTTC.

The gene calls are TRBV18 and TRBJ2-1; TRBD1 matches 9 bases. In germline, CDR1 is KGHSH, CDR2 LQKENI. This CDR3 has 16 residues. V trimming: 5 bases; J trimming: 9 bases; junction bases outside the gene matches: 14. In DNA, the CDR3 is TGTGCCAGCTCAACCACAGGGGGCCCAGCGCGGAGTGAGCAGTTCTTC. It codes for CASSTTGGPARSEQFF.